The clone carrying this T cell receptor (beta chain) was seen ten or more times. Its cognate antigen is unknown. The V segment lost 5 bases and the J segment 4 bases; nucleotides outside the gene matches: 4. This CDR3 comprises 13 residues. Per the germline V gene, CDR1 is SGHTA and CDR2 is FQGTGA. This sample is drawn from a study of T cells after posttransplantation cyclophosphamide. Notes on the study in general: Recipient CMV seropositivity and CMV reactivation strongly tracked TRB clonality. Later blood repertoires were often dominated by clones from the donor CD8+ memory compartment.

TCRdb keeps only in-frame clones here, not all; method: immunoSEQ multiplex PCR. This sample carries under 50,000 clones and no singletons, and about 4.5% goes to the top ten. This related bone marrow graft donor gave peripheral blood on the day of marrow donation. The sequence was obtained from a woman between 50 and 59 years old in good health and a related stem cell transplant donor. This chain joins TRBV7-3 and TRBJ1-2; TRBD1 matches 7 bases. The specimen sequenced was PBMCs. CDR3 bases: TGTGCCAGCAGCCGGGGACAGAGCTATGGCTACACCTTC. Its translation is CASSRGQSYGYTF.